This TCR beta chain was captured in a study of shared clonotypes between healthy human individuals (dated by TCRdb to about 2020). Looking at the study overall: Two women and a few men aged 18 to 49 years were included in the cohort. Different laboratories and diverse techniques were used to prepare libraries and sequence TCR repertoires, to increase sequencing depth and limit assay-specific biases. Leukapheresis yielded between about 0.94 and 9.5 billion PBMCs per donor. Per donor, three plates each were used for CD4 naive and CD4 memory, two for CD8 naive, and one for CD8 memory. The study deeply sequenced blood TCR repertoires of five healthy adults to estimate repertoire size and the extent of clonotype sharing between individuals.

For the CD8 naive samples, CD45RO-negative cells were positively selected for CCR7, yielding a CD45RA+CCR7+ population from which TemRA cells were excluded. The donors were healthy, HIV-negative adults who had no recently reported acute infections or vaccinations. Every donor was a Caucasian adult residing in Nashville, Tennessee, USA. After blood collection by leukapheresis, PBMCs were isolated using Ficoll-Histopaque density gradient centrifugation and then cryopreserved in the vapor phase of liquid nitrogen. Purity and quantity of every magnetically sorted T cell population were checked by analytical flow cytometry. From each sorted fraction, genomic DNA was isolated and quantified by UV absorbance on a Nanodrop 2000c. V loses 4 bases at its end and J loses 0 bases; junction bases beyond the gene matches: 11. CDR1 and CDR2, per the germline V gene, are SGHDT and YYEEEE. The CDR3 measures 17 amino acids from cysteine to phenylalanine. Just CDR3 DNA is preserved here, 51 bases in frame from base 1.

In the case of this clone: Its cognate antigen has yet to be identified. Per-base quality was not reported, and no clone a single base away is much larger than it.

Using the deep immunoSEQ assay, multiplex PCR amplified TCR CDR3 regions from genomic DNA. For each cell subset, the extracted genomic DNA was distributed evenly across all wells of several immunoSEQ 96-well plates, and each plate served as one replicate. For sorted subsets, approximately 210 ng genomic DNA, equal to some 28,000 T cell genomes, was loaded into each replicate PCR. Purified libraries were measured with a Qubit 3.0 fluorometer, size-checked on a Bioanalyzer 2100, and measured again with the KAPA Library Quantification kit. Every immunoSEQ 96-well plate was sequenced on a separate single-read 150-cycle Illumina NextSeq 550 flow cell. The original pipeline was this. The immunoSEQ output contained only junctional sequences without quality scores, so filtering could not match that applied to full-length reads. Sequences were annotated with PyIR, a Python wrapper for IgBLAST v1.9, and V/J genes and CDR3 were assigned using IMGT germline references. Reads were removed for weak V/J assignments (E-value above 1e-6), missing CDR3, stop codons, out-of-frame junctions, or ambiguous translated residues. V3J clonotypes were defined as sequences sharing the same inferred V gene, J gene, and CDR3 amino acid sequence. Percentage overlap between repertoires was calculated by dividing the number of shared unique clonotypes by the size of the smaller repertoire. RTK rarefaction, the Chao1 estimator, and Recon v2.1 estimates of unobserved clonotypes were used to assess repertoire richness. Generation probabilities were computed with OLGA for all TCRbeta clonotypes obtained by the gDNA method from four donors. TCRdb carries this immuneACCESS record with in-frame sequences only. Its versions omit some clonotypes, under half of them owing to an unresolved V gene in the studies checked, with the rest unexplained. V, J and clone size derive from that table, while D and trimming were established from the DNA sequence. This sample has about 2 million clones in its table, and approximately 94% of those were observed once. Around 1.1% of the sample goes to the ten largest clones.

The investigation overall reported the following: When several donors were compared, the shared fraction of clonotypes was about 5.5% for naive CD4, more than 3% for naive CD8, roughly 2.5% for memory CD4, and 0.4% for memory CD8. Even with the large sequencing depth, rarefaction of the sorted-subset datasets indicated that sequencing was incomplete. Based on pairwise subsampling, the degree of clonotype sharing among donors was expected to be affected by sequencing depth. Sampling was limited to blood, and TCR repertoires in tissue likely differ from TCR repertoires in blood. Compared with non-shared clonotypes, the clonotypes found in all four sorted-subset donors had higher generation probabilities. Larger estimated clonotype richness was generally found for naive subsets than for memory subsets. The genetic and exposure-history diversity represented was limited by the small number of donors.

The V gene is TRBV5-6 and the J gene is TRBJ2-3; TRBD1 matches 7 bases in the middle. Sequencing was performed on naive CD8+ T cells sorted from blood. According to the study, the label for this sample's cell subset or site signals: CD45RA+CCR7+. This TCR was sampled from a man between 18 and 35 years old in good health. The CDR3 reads CASSPTLEGASTDTQYF. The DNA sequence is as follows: TGTGCCAGCAGCCCGACCCTCGAGGGGGCTAGCACAGATACGCAGTATTTT.